This entry lists 29 T cell receptor beta chains sequenced from one sample in a study of cytomegalovirus exposure and HLA in healthy donors. The PCR ran on 60 Vbeta and 13 Jbeta primers. Sequencing used immunoSEQ multiplex PCR; TCRdb keeps in-frame clones, though not all of them. Of more than 110,000 clones listed, about 80% are singletons. The sample comprised PBMCs. These receptors originate from a male donor in good health and CMV-seronegative.

This clone was counted a single time. The chain combines TRBV4-2 with TRBJ2-1, with D possibly TRBD2 on 6 matching bases. CDR1 and CDR2 from the germline V gene are LGHNA and YNFKEQ. The V gene lost 1 base and the J gene lost 0 bases, with 13 bases spanning the gap. CDR3 length: 17 residues. CDR3 sequence (DNA): TGTGCCAGCAGCCAAGGCTCGGGACTGAGCTCCTACAATGAGCAGTTCTTC. Protein sequence: CASSQGSGLSSYNEQFF.

V usage is TRBV7-9 and J usage is TRBJ2-7, with D maybe TRBD2 (6 bases). The CDR3 is 12 residues long. V shed 4 bases and J shed 4 bases, with 8 bases lying between them. Germline lookup yields CDR1 SEHNR and CDR2 FQNEAQ (reference sequence). The CDR3 nucleotides are TGTGCCAGCAGCTCGGAGGGGTACGAGCAGTACTTC. Its translation: CASSSEGYEQYF.

The gene calls are TRBV4-1 and TRBJ1-1, with 8 bases matching TRBD1. CDR1 is MGHRA and CDR2 is YSYEKL in the germline V gene. Losses at the gene ends were 1 base for V and 3 bases for J; bases not matched to a gene: 7. CDR3 size: 16 residues. CDR3 region: CASSQGRTGRDTEAFF. As DNA, the CDR3 is TGCGCCAGCAGCCAAGGACGGACAGGGAGAGACACTGAAGCTTTCTTT.

This clone has only one observation. The chain uses TRBV19 and TRBJ1-6, with a possible D match to TRBD1 (5 bases). Germline V CDR1 and CDR2: LNHDA, SQIVND (reference sequence). The CDR3 extends over 13 amino acids. Deletions cut 10 bases from V and 4 bases from J, with 11 bases between. The CDR3 DNA sequence: TGTGCCACCCGGGGGATGTATAATTCACCCCTCCACTTT. Amino acid sequence: CATRGMYNSPLHF.

This chain links TRBV2 with TRBJ2-5, with no clear D. Germline CDR1 and CDR2: SNHLY and FYNNEI. Trimming removed 10 bases from V and 3 bases from J, with 3 bases in between. This CDR3 spans 9 amino acids. As DNA, the CDR3 is TGTGCCACCGAAGAGACCCAGTACTTC. Translation: CATEETQYF.

The J gene is TRBJ2-2, the V gene TRBV27, with a tentative D call TRBD2 (6 bases). The germline V and J ends were trimmed by 6 bases and 0 bases, with 14 bases remaining between them. CDR1 MNHEY and CDR2 SMNVEV come from the germline V gene (reference sequence). CDR3 length: 16 residues. The DNA of the CDR3 is TGTGCCAGCAGCAAACATGGGACTTCGAACACCGGGGAGCTGTTTTTT. It specifies CASSKHGTSNTGELFF.

The rearrangement joins TRBV27 to TRBJ2-7; TRBD2 aligns across 9 bases. Losses at the gene ends were 2 bases for V and 1 base for J; bases not matched to a gene: 6. This CDR3 has 16 amino acids. Germline V CDR1 and CDR2: MNHEY, SMNVEV (reference sequence). The DNA for the CDR3 is TGTGCCAGCAGTTTAGCTAGCGGGGCTTCTTCCTACGAGCAGTACTTC. Encoded protein: CASSLASGASSYEQYF.

The chain carries TRBV7-3 and TRBJ1-4; tentatively, D is TRBD1 (5 bases). Germline V gene data show CDR1 as SGHTA and CDR2 as FQGTGA. This CDR3 is built from 15 residues. The germline V and J ends were trimmed by 5 bases and 5 bases, with 15 bases remaining between them. CDR3 loop: CASSLVGGRNEKLFF. CDR3 nucleotides: TGTGCCAGCAGCCTTGTCGGGGGAAGGAATGAAAAACTGTTTTTT.

This clone was counted between two and nine times. The chain has TRBV6-1 and TRBJ1-5, with D possibly being TRBD1 (5 bases). The V gene lost 4 bases and the J gene lost 6 bases, with 22 bases spanning the gap. Germline-derived CDR1 and CDR2 are MNHNS and SASEGT. CDR3 length equals 17 residues. This CDR3 reads CASSVYLSGAQAQPQHF. The CDR3 DNA reads as TGTGCCAGCAGTGTATATCTTAGTGGGGCACAGGCTCAGCCCCAGCATTTT.

The rearrangement links TRBV29-1 to TRBJ1-2; maybe TRBD1 (6 bases). V was clipped by 3 bases and J by 6 bases, with 14 bases between them. The CDR3 is 13 residues long. Per the germline V gene, CDR1 is SQVTM and CDR2 is ANQGSEA. In nucleotides, the CDR3 is TGCAGCGTTGAGGCCACAGGGAGTCATGGCTACACCTTC. Protein: CSVEATGSHGYTF. Together with reference TRBV29-1 and TRBJ1-2, the CDR3 gives the full variable domain: SAVISQKPSRDICQRGTSLTIQCQVDSQVTMMFWYRQQPGQSLTLIATANQGSEATYESGFVIDKFPISRPNLTFSTLTVSNMSPEDSSIYLCSVEATGSHGYTFGSGTRLTVV.

The V gene is TRBV7-2, the J gene TRBJ2-7; D gene ambiguous. Germline values: CDR1 SGHTA, CDR2 FQGNSA. The germline V and J ends were trimmed by 1 base and 3 bases, with 7 bases remaining between them. CDR3 length: 13 amino acids. CDR3 sequence: CASSLGQRYEQYF. CDR3 nucleotides: TGTGCCAGCAGCTTAGGCCAGCGCTACGAGCAGTACTTC.

About this clone itself: At one of its ends the junction is not consistent with the germline gene, which may arise from a read error. This chain uses TRBV7-9 with TRBJ2-5; D gene unclear. CDR3 size: 15 residues. Germline values: CDR1 SEHNR, CDR2 FQNEAQ (reference sequence). The CDR3 loop reads CSSSFTAETQETQYF. CDR3 DNA: TGTTCCAGCAGCTTTACCGCGGAGACCCAAGAGACCCAGTACTTC.

The table lists this clone with a few counts. V and J are TRBV21-1 and TRBJ2-3; the D call TRBD1 from the table was never checked on the DNA. TRBV21-1 is a pseudogene locus. The CDR3 loop spans 15 amino acids. DNA for the CDR3: TGTGCCAGCAGCAAAGGGACAGGGACCACAGATACGCAGTATTTT. Its protein product is CASSKGTGTTDTQYF.

The V and J genes are TRBV5-8 and TRBJ1-5; no clear D gene. From germline, CDR1 is SGHTS and CDR2 YDEGEE. Trimming shortened V by 0 bases and J by 2 bases, and 15 bases separated the two germline ends. The CDR3 covers 17 residues. CDR3 sequence: CASSLGHSAAGNQPQHF. Written as DNA, the CDR3 is TGTGCCAGCAGCTTGGGGCACTCGGCCGCGGGCAATCAGCCCCAGCATTTT.

This clone was recorded a few times. The chain uses TRBV7-6 and TRBJ1-3; 8 positions match TRBD1. Germline V CDR1 and CDR2: SGHVS, FNYEAQ. The CDR3 runs to 16 residues. Trimming took 1 base from V and 6 from J; bases not matched to a gene: 8. The CDR3 DNA sequence: TGTGCCAGCAGCTTAGGGACAGGGATCGCAACAAACACCATATATTTT. Protein: CASSLGTGIATNTIYF.

The chain is built from TRBV5-6 and TRBJ2-3; 10 nucleotides match TRBD2. With 4 bases clipped from V and 6 bases from J, the junction kept 14 bases outside the gene matches. This CDR3 is 17 amino acids long. CDR1 is SGHDT and CDR2 is YYEEEE in the germline V gene. CDR3 protein: CASSPGYLAGVKDTQYF. The CDR3 region has the DNA TGTGCCAGCAGCCCCGGCTATCTAGCGGGGGTAAAGGATACGCAGTATTTT.

This chain joins TRBV7-3 and TRBJ2-2, with a tentative D call TRBD1 (5 bases). Trimming took 5 bases from V and 6 from J, leaving 10 bases between them. This CDR3 comprises 13 residues. Germline CDR1 is SGHTA and CDR2 is FQGTGA. CDR3 in DNA: TGTGCCAGCAGCAAAACAGGTTCCGGGGAGCTGTTTTTT. Protein: CASSKTGSGELFF.

CDR3 residues: CASSQAWQAGNTIYF. CDR3 nucleotide sequence: TGCGCCAGCAGCCAAGCGTGGCAGGCTGGAAACACCATATATTTT. The chain is built from TRBV4-1 and TRBJ1-3; D not certain. Germline V gene lookup returns CDR1 MGHRA and CDR2 YSYEKL. Trimming took off 1 base at V and 2 bases at J, with 9 bases between the two ends. The CDR3 extends over 15 amino acids.

The chain joins TRBV10-3 to TRBJ1-2, with D perhaps matching TRBD1 (5 bases). V was clipped by 6 bases and J by 4 bases, with 21 bases between them. CDR1 and CDR2 (germline): ENHRY, SYGVKD. This CDR3 has 16 amino acids. For the CDR3, the DNA is TGTGCCATCAGCACGATCCTTGACAGTGCCCGCTATGGCTACACCTTC. Protein: CAISTILDSARYGYTF.

This clone was counted ten times or more. The chain has TRBV2 and TRBJ1-5, with D uncertain. V dropped 7 bases and J dropped 3 bases, with 13 bases sitting between them. The germline V gene has CDR1 SNHLY and CDR2 FYNNEI. The length of the CDR3 is 14 residues. This chain's CDR3 is CASNIQEVNQPQHF. CDR3 coding DNA: TGTGCCAGCAATATCCAGGAGGTCAATCAGCCCCAGCATTTT.

V is TRBV7-2 and J is TRBJ1-1; D is ambiguous. With 5 bases removed from V and 5 bases from J, the gap between germline ends came to 12 bases. Germline loops: CDR1 SGHTA, CDR2 FQGNSA. The CDR3 length is 13 residues. The CDR3 DNA sequence: TGTGCCAGCAGCATGAGCGTAGGAACTGAAGCTTTCTTT. It encodes CASSMSVGTEAFF.

The V call is TRBV30, the J call TRBJ2-5; D may be TRBD2 (5 bases). The CDR3 length is 13 residues. The ends were cut back, 7 bases at V and 5 bases at J, with 17 bases in the middle. CDR1 is GTSNPN, CDR2 SVGIG, per germline (reference sequence). The DNA of the CDR3 is TGTGCCTACATCCCCCGGGGATGGGAGACCCAGTACTTC. As protein: CAYIPRGWETQYF. Drawing the rest from reference TRBV30 and TRBJ2-5, the complete variable domain is SQTIHQWPATLVQPVGSPLSLECTVEGTSNPNLYWYRQAAGRGLQLLFYSVGIGQISSEVPQNLSASRPQDRQFILSSKKLLLSDSGFYLCAYIPRGWETQYFGPGTRLLVL.

V gene TRBV28 combines with J gene TRBJ2-3, with a tentative D call TRBD2 (5 bases). The CDR3 runs 15 residues. Looked up from germline, CDR1 is MDHEN and CDR2 is SYDVKM. Trimming removed 5 bases from V and 2 bases from J, with 14 bases in between. CDR3 loop: CASSGETVSTDTQYF. The CDR3 nucleotides are TGTGCCAGCAGTGGGGAGACGGTTTCCACAGATACGCAGTATTTT.

J is TRBJ1-2 and V is TRBV11-2; TRBD1 aligns across 7 bases. This CDR3 spans 12 amino acids. The trim removed 7 bases at V and 6 bases at J, leaving 5 bases unmatched. Germline loops: CDR1 SGHAT, CDR2 FQNNGV. CDR3 nucleotide sequence: TGTGCCAGCACCGCCCAGGGGGATGGCTACACCTTC. This sequence encodes CASTAQGDGYTF.

The V call is TRBV6-6, the J call TRBJ2-1; a possible D gene is TRBD1 (5 bases). Germline CDR1 and CDR2: MNHNY and SVGAGI (reference sequence). V dropped 0 bases and J dropped 5 bases, with 11 bases sitting between them. This CDR3 is 15 amino acids long. CDR3 in amino acids: CASSYSRDFHNEQFF. DNA of the CDR3: TGTGCCAGCAGTTACTCCAGGGATTTCCACAATGAGCAGTTCTTC.

The table lists this clone with a few counts. The rearrangement uses TRBV11-2 and TRBJ2-7; D is perhaps TRBD2 (5 bases). The germline V gene encodes CDR1 SGHAT and CDR2 FQNNGV. The CDR3 extends over 13 amino acids. V lost 8 bases, J lost 3 bases, and 14 bases lay in between. The CDR3 DNA is TGTGCCAGCGGCCTCGGGATATTCTACGAGCAGTACTTC. Amino acid sequence: CASGLGIFYEQYF.

The chain couples TRBV27 to TRBJ2-1; D gene uncertain. The V gene's germline CDR1 is MNHEY and CDR2 SMNVEV (reference sequence). V was clipped by 3 bases and J by 2 bases, with 8 bases between them. This CDR3 spans 14 amino acids. CDR3 nucleotides: TGTGCCAGCAGTTTGCAGAGGACCTACAATGAGCAGTTCTTC. Translated: CASSLQRTYNEQFF.

V is TRBV10-3 and J is TRBJ1-4; D not certain. The CDR3 totals 15 residues. V lost 3 bases and J 2 bases, leaving 10 bases between the germline ends. Germline-derived CDR1 and CDR2 are ENHRY and SYGVKD. The CDR3 spells CAISDPRYTNEKLFF. The CDR3 DNA reads as TGTGCCATCAGTGACCCCAGATATACTAATGAAAAACTGTTTTTT.

J is TRBJ2-2 and V is TRBV15; the D is unclear. Germline V CDR1 and CDR2: LNHNV, YYDKDF (reference sequence). The CDR3 length is 14 residues. V was trimmed by 1 base and J by 5 bases, leaving 8 bases between them. The CDR3 coding sequence is TGTGCCACCAGCAGAGTACGGTGGACCGGGGAGCTGTTTTTT. Protein product: CATSRVRWTGELFF.